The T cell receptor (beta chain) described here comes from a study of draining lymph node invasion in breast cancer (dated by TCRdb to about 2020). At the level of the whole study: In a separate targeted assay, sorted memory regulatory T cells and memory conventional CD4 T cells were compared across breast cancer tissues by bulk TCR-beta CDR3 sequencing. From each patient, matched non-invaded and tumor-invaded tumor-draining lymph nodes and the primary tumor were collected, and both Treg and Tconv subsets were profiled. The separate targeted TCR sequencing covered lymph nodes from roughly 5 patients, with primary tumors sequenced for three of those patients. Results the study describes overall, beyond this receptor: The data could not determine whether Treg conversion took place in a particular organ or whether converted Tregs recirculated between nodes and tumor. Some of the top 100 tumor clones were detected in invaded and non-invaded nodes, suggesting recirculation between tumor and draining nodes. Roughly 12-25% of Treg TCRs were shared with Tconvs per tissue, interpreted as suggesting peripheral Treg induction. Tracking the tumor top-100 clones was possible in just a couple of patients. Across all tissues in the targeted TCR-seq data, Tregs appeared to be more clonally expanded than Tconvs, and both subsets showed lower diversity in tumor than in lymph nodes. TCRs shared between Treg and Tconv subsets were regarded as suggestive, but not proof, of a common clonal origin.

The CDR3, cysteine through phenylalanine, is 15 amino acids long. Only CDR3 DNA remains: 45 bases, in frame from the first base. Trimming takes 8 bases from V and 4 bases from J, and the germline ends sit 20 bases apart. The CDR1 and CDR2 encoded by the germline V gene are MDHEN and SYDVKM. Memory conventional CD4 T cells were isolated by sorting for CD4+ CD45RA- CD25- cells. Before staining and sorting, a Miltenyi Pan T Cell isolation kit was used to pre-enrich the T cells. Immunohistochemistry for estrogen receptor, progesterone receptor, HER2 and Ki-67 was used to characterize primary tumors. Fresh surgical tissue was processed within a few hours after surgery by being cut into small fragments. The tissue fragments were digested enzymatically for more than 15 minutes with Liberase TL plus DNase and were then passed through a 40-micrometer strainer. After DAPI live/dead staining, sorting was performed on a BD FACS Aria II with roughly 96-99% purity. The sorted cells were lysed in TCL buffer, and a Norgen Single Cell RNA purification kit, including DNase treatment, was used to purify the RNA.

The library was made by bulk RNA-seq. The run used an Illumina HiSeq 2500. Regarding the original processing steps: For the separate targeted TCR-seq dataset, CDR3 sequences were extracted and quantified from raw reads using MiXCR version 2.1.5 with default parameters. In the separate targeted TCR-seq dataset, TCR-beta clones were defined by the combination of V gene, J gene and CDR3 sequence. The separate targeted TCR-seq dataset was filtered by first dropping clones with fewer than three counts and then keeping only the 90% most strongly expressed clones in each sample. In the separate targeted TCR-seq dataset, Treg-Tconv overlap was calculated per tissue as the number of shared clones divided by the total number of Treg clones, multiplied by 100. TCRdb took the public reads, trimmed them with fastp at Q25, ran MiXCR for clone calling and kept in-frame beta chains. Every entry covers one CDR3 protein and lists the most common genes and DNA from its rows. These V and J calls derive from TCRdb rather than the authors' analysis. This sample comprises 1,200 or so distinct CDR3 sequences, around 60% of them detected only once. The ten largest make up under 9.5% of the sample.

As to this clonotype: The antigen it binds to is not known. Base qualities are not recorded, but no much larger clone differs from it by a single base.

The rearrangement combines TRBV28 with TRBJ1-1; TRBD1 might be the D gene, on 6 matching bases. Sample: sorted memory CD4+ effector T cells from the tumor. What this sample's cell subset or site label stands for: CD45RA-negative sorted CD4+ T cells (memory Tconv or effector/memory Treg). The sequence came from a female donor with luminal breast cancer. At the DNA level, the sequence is TGTGCCAGCGTCGTAACAGGGCTTCGAGGCACTGAAGCTTTCTTT. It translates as CASVVTGLRGTEAFF. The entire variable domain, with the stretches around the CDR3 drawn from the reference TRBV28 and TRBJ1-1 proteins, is DVKVTQSSRYLVKRTGEKVFLECVQDMDHENMFWYRQDPGLGLRLIYFSYDVKMKEKGDIPEGYSVSREKKERFSLILESASTNQTSMYLCASVVTGLRGTEAFFGQGTRLTVV.